These 24 T cell receptor beta chains came from one sample sequenced in a study of response to subunit inactivated influenza vaccine. One entry per CDR3 protein, called by TCRdb with MiXCR from the RT-PCR reads. The sample includes about 500,000 distinct CDR3 sequences, about 15% of them seen just once. Sequenced here: CD4+ T cells sorted from PBMCs, sampled around 2 years after vaccination. These receptors originate from a man aged 50 to 69 who received an inactivated influenza vaccine.

This clonotype has just a few counts. The rearrangement joins TRBV25-1 to TRBJ2-1, with D maybe TRBD1 (5 bases). Between the trimmed V and J ends, which lost 7 bases and 9 bases, there was a span of 19 bases. The CDR3 is made up of 14 amino acids. Germline lookup yields CDR1 MGHDK and CDR2 SYGVNS. In DNA, the CDR3 is TGTGCCAGCATCGCCAGGGTCGGGTTTGGTGAGCAGTTCTTC. It specifies CASIARVGFGEQFF.

The chain is built from TRBV4-3 and TRBJ1-1; no firm D call. Germline CDR1 is LGHNA and CDR2 is YSLEER. Trimming took off 0 bases at V and 3 bases at J, with 8 bases between the two ends. The CDR3 is made up of 14 amino acids. The CDR3 reads CASSQDPGYTEAFF. For the CDR3, the DNA is TGCGCCAGCAGCCAAGACCCCGGCTACACTGAAGCTTTCTTT.

This clonotype was seen a handful of times. The chain combines TRBV10-2 with TRBJ2-3; tentatively, D is TRBD1 (5 bases). The V and J ends lost 6 bases and 3 bases respectively, with 13 bases between them. The CDR3 length is 14 residues. From germline, CDR1 is WSHSY and CDR2 SAAADI. CDR3 sequence: CASRSGKGTDTQYF. The CDR3 DNA reads TGCGCCAGCAGGTCAGGGAAAGGGACAGATACGCAGTATTTT.

The V and J genes are TRBV28 and TRBJ1-3; D possibly corresponds to TRBD1 (6 bases). CDR3 length equals 14 residues. Germline V gene sequence: CDR1 MDHEN, CDR2 SYDVKM. V was clipped by 5 bases and J by 4 bases, with 12 bases between them. The CDR3 coding sequence is TGTGCCAGCAGTCCTGGACAGTTCGGAAACACCATATATTTT. Amino acid sequence: CASSPGQFGNTIYF. The whole variable domain, remainder taken from reference TRBV28 and TRBJ1-3, is DVKVTQSSRYLVKRTGEKVFLECVQDMDHENMFWYRQDPGLGLRLIYFSYDVKMKEKGDIPEGYSVSREKKERFSLILESASTNQTSMYLCASSPGQFGNTIYFGEGSWLTVV.

The genes are TRBV14 and TRBJ2-7, with 7 positions matching TRBD1. Looked up from germline, CDR1 is SGHDN and CDR2 is FVKESK. CDR3 length: 15 residues. Germline trimming cut 3 bases from V and 0 bases from J; bases unmatched to any gene: 5. CDR3 sequence (DNA): TGTGCCAGCAGCCAGTCCGGGACAGCCTCCTACGAGCAGTACTTC. Translation gives CASSQSGTASYEQYF. The complete variable domain, with remaining parts taken from reference TRBV14 and TRBJ2-7, reads EAGVTQFPSHSVIEKGQTVTLRCDPISGHDNLYWYRRVMGKEIKFLLHFVKESKQDESGMPNNRFLAERTGGTYSTLKVQPAELEDSGVYFCASSQSGTASYEQYFGPGTRLTVT.

This clonotype was seen at least ten times. The rearrangement links TRBV29-1 to TRBJ1-3; D ambiguous. The V and J ends lost 4 bases and 0 bases respectively, with 7 bases between them. The CDR3 has 13 amino acids. Germline lookup yields CDR1 SQVTM and CDR2 ANQGSEA. The CDR3 here is CSVASHSGNTIYF. The CDR3 DNA is TGCAGCGTTGCTTCGCACTCTGGAAACACCATATATTTT.

This clonotype was counted a few times. The V and J genes are TRBV12-3 or TRBV12-4 and TRBJ2-1; tentatively, D is TRBD1 or TRBD2 (7 bases each). Trimming took 6 bases from V and 4 from J, leaving 16 bases between them. There are 15 residues in the CDR3. The CDR3 DNA reads as TGTGCCAGCAGCCCCAGGGGGGGCCCATACAATGAGCAGTTCTTC. Protein product: CASSPRGGPYNEQFF.

This clonotype appeared many times. The genes are TRBV6-1 and TRBJ2-1; D perhaps matches TRBD2 (6 bases). The CDR3 has 15 amino acids. V lost 6 bases and J lost 2, with 14 bases in between. From germline, CDR1 is MNHNS and CDR2 SASEGT. This CDR3 reads CASSVIAEPYNEQFF. The CDR3, as DNA: TGTGCCAGCAGCGTTATAGCGGAGCCCTACAATGAGCAGTTCTTC.

V and J are TRBV4-1 and TRBJ2-1, with 8 nucleotides matching TRBD1. The CDR3 consists of 21 residues. Trimming at V came to 0 bases and at J to 0 bases, leaving 16 bases not matched to a gene. Germline CDR1 is MGHRA and CDR2 is YSYEKL. CDR3 sequence: CASSQERVRDRGFSSYNEQFF. As DNA, the CDR3 is TGCGCCAGCAGCCAAGAAAGAGTTCGAGACAGGGGCTTTAGCTCCTACAATGAGCAGTTCTTC.

The chain uses TRBV29-1 and TRBJ2-7, with 8 bases that match TRBD1. With V trimmed by 4 bases and J by 5 bases, 4 bases remained unmatched. Germline V gene sequence: CDR1 SQVTM, CDR2 ANQGSEA. The CDR3 is made up of 12 amino acids. This CDR3 is CSVAGQGDEQYF. For the CDR3, the DNA is TGCAGCGTTGCTGGACAGGGCGACGAGCAGTACTTC.

This sequence joins TRBV24-1 and TRBJ2-1; 7 bases fit TRBD2. J was trimmed by 0 bases and V by 4 bases; bases with no gene match: 5. Germline CDR1 is KGHDR and CDR2 is SFDVKD. This CDR3 has 16 amino acids. The CDR3 region has the DNA TGTGCCACCAGTGACGCTAGCGGCCCCTCCTACAATGAGCAGTTCTTC. This sequence encodes CATSDASGPSYNEQFF.

The rearrangement uses TRBV5-1 and TRBJ2-7; the D call may be TRBD1 or TRBD2 (5 bases each). This CDR3 comprises 16 residues. Looked up from germline, CDR1 is SGHRS and CDR2 is YFSETQ. Trimming removed 7 bases from V and 0 bases from J, with 20 bases in between. Written as DNA, the CDR3 is TGCGCCAGCGGATTCGGGACGCTTGGGAGCTCCTACGAGCAGTACTTC. It yields the protein CASGFGTLGSSYEQYF.

The chain uses TRBV6-1 and TRBJ1-2; D might be TRBD1 (5 bases). Per germline, CDR1 MNHNS and CDR2 SASEGT. The V end was cut by 6 bases, the J end by 2 bases, with 10 bases between. The CDR3 has 13 amino acids. The CDR3 loop reads CASRTRDNYGYTF. The CDR3 nucleotides are TGTGCCAGCAGAACCCGGGACAACTATGGCTACACCTTC.

This chain links TRBV11-2 with TRBJ2-3, with 12 bases fitting TRBD2. CDR3 length: 19 amino acids. Looked up from germline, CDR1 is SGHAT and CDR2 is FQNNGV. Losses at the gene ends were 5 bases for V and 0 bases for J; bases not matched to a gene: 12. This CDR3 is CASSPRATSGGLSTDTQYF. In DNA, the CDR3 is TGTGCCAGCAGCCCACGGGCGACTAGCGGGGGCCTAAGCACAGATACGCAGTATTTT.

CDR3 coding DNA: TGCAGCGTAAAAAAAGACAGCTCTGGGGCCAACGTCCTGACTTTC. Protein sequence: CSVKKDSSGANVLTF. The chain recombines TRBV29-1 with TRBJ2-6, with TRBD1 as a possible D gene (5 bases). Germline assignment: CDR1 SQVTM and CDR2 ANQGSEA. The CDR3 covers 15 residues. V lost 6 bases and J lost 0, with 12 bases in between.

The gene calls are TRBV5-1 and TRBJ2-3; the D is unclear. The CDR3 has 14 amino acids. Germline lookup yields CDR1 SGHRS and CDR2 YFSETQ. Trimming stripped 7 bases from V and 3 bases from J, with 15 bases between. The CDR3 spells CASAVTDSTDTQYF. CDR3 DNA: TGCGCCAGCGCGGTAACCGACTCGACAGATACGCAGTATTTT. Filled out from reference TRBV5-1 and TRBJ2-3, the complete variable domain reads KAGVTQTPRYLIKTRGQQVTLSCSPISGHRSVSWYQQTPGQGLQFLFEYFSETQRNKGNFPGRFSGRQFSNSRSEMNVSTLELGDSALYLCASAVTDSTDTQYFGPGTRLTVL.

This clonotype occurred a few times. This chain connects TRBV4-2 to TRBJ2-3, with D possibly called TRBD1 or TRBD2 (5 bases each). In germline, CDR1 is LGHNA, CDR2 YNFKEQ. The CDR3 is 19 amino acids. V lost 0 bases, J lost 2 bases, and 21 bases lay in between. The CDR3 is CASSQDLGSRDGYTDTQYF. The CDR3 DNA is TGTGCCAGCAGCCAAGACTTGGGGTCCCGGGACGGATACACAGATACGCAGTATTTT.

This clonotype has only a few counts. Here the CDR3 DNA reads TGTGCCAGCAGCCCAAAGAGGCGGGGGAGCTCCTACGAGCAGTACTTC. Translated, it gives CASSPKRRGSSYEQYF. V is TRBV7-8 and J is TRBJ2-7; the match to TRBD2 covers 7 bases. Germline V gene sequence: CDR1 SGHVS, CDR2 FQNEAQ. CDR3 length: 16 residues. The ends lost 5 bases at V and 0 bases at J; junction bases unmatched: 10.

As to this clonotype: A read error is possible here, since a much larger clone lies one base away. J is TRBJ2-3 and V is TRBV5-4, with D possibly being TRBD2 (6 bases). The CDR3 spans 15 residues. Trimming left V 4 bases short and J 0 bases short, with 12 bases between. Per the germline V gene, CDR1 is SGHNT and CDR2 is YYREEE (reference sequence). The CDR3 DNA follows: TGTGCCAGCAGCCCCGGGAGAACTAGCACAGATACGCAGTATTTT. Protein sequence: CASSPGRTSTDTQYF.

The rearrangement links TRBV10-3 to TRBJ1-1; unclear D gene. V dropped 6 bases and J dropped 1 base, with 9 bases sitting between them. CDR3 size: 13 residues. The germline V gene encodes CDR1 ENHRY and CDR2 SYGVKD. The CDR3: CAISRRWNTEAFF. The DNA for the CDR3 is TGTGCCATCAGCCGACGGTGGAACACTGAAGCTTTCTTT.

This clonotype has a handful of counts. The chain has TRBV5-1 and TRBJ2-3; 9 bases align to TRBD2. The CDR3 loop spans 15 amino acids. Germline V gene sequence: CDR1 SGHRS, CDR2 YFSETQ. Trimming at V came to 0 bases and at J to 8 bases, leaving 7 bases not matched to a gene. The CDR3 loop is CASSLAASGESTQYF. The CDR3 DNA is TGCGCCAGCAGCTTGGCGGCTAGCGGGGAGTCTACGCAGTATTTT.

This clonotype was seen only a few times. The chain recombines TRBV20-1 with TRBJ2-3, with D tentatively TRBD2 (5 bases). The V end was cut by 0 bases, the J end by 2 bases, with 12 bases between. Germline V gene sequence: CDR1 DFQATT, CDR2 SNEGSKA (reference sequence). The CDR3 is 15 residues long. The CDR3 bases are TGCAGTGCTAGAGATTCGGACTTCTTCACAGATACGCAGTATTTT. As protein: CSARDSDFFTDTQYF.

This clonotype was seen only a few times. J is TRBJ2-7 and V is TRBV5-1; no definite D call. Trimming pared 0 bases from V and 6 bases from J, leaving 16 bases between. This CDR3 comprises 15 residues. Germline V lookup: CDR1 SGHRS, CDR2 YFSETQ. The CDR3 loop reads CASSLAQGATGEQYF. CDR3 nucleotide sequence: TGCGCCAGCAGCTTGGCTCAAGGAGCGACTGGCGAGCAGTACTTC.

This chain links TRBV12-3 or TRBV12-4 with TRBJ2-2, with D possibly matching TRBD1 (5 bases). This CDR3 comprises 17 residues. V dropped 5 bases and J dropped 4 bases, with 20 bases sitting between them. The CDR3 spells CASSARPDSWGTGELFF. CDR3 bases: TGTGCCAGCAGTGCGCGTCCAGACAGTTGGGGCACCGGGGAGCTGTTTTTT.